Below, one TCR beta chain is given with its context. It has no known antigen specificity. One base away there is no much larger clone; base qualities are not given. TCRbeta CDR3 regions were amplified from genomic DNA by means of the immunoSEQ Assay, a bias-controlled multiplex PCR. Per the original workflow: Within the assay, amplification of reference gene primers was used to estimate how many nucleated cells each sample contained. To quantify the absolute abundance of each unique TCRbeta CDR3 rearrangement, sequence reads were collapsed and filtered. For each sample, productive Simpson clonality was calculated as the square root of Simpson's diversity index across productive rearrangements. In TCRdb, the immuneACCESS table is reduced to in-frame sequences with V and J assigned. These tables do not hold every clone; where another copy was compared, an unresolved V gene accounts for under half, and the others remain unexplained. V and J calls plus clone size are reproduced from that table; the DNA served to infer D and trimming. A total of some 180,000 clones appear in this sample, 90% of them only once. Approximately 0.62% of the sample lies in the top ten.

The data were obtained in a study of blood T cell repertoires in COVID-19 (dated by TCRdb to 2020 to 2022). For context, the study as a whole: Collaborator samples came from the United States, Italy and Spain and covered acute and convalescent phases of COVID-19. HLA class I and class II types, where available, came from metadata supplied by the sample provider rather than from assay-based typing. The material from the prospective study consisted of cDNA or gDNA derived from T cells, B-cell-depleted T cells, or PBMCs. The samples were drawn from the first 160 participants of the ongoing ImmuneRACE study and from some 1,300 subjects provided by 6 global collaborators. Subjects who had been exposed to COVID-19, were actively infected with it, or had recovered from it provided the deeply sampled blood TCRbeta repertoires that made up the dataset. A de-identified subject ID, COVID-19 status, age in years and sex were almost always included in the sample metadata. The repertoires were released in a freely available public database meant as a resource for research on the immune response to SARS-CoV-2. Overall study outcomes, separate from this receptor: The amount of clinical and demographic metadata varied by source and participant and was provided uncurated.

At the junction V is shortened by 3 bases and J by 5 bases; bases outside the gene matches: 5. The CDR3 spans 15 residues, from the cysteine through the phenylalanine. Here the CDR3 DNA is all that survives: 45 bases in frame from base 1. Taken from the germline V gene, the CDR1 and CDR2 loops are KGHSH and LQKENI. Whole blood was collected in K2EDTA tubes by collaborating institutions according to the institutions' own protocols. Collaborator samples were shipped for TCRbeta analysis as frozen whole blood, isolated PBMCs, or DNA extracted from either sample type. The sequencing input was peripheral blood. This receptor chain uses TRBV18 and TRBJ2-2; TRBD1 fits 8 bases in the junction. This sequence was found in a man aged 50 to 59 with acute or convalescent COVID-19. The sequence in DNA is TGTGCCAGCTCACCCGGGACAGGCCATACCGGGGAGCTGTTTTTT. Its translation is CASSPGTGHTGELFF.